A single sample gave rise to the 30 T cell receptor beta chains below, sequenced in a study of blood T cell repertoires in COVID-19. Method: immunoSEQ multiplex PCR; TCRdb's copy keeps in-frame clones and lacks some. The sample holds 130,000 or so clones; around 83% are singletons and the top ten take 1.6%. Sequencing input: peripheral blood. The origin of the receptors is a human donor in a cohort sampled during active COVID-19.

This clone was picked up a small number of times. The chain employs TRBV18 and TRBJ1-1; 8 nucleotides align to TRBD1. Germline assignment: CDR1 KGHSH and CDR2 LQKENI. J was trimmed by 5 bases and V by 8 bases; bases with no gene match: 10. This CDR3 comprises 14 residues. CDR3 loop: CASTSQGARTEAFF. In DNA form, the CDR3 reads TGTGCCAGCACGTCCCAGGGGGCAAGGACTGAAGCTTTCTTT. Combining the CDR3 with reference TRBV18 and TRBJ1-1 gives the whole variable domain NAGVMQNPRHLVRRRGQEARLRCSPMKGHSHVYWYRQLPEEGLKFMVYLQKENIIDESGMPKERFSAEFPKEGPSILRIQQVVRGDSAAYFCASTSQGARTEAFFGQGTRLTVV.

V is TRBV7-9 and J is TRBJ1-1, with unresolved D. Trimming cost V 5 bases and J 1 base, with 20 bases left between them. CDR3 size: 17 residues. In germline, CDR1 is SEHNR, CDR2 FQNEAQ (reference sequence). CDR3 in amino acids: CASSVFSRVTQNTEAFF. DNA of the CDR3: TGTGCCAGCAGCGTTTTCAGCCGAGTGACTCAGAACACTGAAGCTTTCTTT.

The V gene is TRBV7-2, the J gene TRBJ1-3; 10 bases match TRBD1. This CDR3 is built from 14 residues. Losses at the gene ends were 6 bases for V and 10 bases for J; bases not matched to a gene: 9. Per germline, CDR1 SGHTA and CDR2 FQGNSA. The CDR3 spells CASSGTGAYRTIYF. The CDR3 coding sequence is TGTGCCAGCAGTGGGACAGGGGCATACAGGACCATATATTTT.

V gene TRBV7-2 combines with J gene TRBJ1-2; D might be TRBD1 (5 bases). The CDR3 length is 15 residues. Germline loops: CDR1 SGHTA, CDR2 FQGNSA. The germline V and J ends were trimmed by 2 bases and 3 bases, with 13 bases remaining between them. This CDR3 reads CASSLNPGQDYGYTF. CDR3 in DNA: TGTGCCAGCAGCTTAAACCCCGGACAAGACTATGGCTACACCTTC.

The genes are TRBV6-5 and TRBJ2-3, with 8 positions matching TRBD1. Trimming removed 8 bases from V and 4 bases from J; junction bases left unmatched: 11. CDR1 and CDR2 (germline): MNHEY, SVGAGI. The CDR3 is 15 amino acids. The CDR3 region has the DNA TGTGCCAGCGTAGATTACGGACAGGGCCCAGATACGCAGTATTTT. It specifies CASVDYGQGPDTQYF.

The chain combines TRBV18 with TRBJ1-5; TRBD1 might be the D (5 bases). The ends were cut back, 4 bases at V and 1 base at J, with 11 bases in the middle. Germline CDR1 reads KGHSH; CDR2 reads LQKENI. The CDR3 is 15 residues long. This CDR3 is CASSLAGGSNQPQHF. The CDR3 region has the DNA TGTGCCAGCTCACTCGCCGGGGGAAGCAATCAGCCCCAGCATTTT.

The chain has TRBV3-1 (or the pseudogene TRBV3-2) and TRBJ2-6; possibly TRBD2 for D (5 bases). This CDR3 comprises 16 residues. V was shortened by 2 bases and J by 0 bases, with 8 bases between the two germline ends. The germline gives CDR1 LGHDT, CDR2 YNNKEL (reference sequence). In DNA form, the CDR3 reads TGTGCCAGCAGCCAACCCCGGGGCTCTGGGGCCAACGTCCTGACTTTC. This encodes CASSQPRGSGANVLTF.

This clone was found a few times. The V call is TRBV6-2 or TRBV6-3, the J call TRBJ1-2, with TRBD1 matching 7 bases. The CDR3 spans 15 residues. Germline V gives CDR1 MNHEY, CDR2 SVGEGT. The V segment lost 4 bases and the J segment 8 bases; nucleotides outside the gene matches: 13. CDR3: CASSSPRQGIGGYTF. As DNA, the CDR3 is TGTGCCAGCAGTTCGCCGAGACAGGGAATAGGGGGCTACACCTTC.

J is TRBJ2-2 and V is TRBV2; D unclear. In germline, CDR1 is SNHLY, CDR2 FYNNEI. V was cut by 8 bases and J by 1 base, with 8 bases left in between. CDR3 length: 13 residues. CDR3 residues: CASGRQNTGELFF. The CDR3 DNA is TGTGCCAGCGGGCGACAGAACACCGGGGAGCTGTTTTTT.

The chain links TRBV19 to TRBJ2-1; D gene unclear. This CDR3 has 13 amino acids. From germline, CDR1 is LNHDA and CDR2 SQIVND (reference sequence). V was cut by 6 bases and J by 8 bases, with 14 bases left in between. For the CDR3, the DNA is TGTGCCAGTAGGCCCACGGAGAACGATGAGCAGTTCTTC. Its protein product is CASRPTENDEQFF.

Here the CDR3 reads CASSDNRLAGVGDTQYF. The CDR3 bases are TGTGCCAGCAGTGACAACCGGCTAGCGGGAGTCGGGGATACGCAGTATTTT. The chain carries TRBV6-4 and TRBJ2-3; 10 bases fit TRBD2. The V gene end was trimmed by 2 bases and the J gene end by 6 bases; junction bases not matched to a gene: 11. The CDR3 extends over 17 amino acids. The germline V gene encodes CDR1 MRHNA and CDR2 SNTAGT.

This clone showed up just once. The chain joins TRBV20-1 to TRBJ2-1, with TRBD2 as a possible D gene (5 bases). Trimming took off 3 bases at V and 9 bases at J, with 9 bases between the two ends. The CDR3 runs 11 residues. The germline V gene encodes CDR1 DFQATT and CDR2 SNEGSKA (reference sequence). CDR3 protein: CSARFRGEQFF. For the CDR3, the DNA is TGCAGTGCTAGGTTCCGGGGTGAGCAGTTCTTC.

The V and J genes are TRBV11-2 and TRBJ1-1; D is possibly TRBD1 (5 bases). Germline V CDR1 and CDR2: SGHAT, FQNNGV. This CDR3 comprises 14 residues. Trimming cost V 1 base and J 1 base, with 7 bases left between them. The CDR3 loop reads CASSLAGSNTEAFF. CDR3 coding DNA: TGTGCCAGCAGCTTAGCAGGGTCGAACACTGAAGCTTTCTTT.

CDR3 amino acids: CASSGQKHTEAFF. The CDR3 nucleotides read TGTGCCAGCAGCGGACAGAAGCACACTGAAGCTTTCTTT. V is TRBV6-5 and J is TRBJ1-1, with a possible D match to TRBD1 (6 bases). The CDR3 length is 13 residues. CDR1 and CDR2 (germline): MNHEY, SVGAGI. Trimming left V 6 bases short and J 3 bases short, with 11 bases between.

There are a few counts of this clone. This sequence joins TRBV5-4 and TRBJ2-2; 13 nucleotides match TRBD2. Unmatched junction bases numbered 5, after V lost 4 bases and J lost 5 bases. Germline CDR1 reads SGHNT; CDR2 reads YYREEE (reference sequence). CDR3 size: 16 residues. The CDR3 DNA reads TGTGCCAGCAGCGCCGGACTAGCGGGAGAGACCGGGGAGCTGTTTTTT. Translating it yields CASSAGLAGETGELFF.

The CDR3 protein is CASSIAQGTYGYTF. The CDR3 region has the DNA TGTGCCAGCAGTATAGCTCAGGGTACCTATGGCTACACCTTC. The rearrangement uses TRBV28 and TRBJ1-2; D is possibly TRBD1 (5 bases). Trimming left V 5 bases short and J 4 bases short, with 14 bases between. Germline CDR1 and CDR2: MDHEN and SYDVKM. The CDR3 spans 14 residues.

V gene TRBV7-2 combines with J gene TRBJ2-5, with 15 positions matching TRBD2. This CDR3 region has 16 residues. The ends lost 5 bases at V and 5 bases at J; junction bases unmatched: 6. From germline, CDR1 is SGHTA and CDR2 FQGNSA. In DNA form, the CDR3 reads TGTGCCAGCAGCCTGGGACTAGCGGGAGGAGGGGAGACCCAGTACTTC. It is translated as CASSLGLAGGGETQYF.

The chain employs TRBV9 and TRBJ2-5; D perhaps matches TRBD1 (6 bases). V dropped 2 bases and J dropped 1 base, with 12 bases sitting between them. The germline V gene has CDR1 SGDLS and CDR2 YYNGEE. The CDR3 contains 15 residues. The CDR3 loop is CASSVGGYPQETQYF. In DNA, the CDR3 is TGTGCCAGCAGCGTTGGGGGCTATCCCCAAGAGACCCAGTACTTC.

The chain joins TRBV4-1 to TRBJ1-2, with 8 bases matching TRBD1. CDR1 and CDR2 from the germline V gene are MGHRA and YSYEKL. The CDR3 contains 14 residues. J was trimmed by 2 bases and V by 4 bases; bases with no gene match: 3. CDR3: CASSRDRGNYGYTF. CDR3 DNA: TGCGCCAGCAGCCGTGACAGGGGCAACTATGGCTACACCTTC.

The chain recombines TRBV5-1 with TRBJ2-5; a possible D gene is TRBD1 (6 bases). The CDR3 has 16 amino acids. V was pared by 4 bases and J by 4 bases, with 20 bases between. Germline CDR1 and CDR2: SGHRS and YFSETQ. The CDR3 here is CASSGTHSGAGETQYF. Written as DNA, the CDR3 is TGCGCCAGCAGCGGAACACATTCAGGGGCTGGAGAGACCCAGTACTTC.

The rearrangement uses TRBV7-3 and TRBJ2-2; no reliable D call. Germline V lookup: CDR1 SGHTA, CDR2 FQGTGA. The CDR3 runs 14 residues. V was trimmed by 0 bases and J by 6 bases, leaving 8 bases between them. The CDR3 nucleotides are TGTGCCAGCAGCTTAACACCGCAGGCCGGGGAGCTGTTTTTT. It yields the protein CASSLTPQAGELFF.

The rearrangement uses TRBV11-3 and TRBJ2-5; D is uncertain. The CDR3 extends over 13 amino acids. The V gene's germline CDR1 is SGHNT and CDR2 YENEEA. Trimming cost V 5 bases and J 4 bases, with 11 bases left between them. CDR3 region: CASSNTPRETQYF. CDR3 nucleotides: TGTGCCAGCAGCAACACGCCCCGAGAGACCCAGTACTTC.

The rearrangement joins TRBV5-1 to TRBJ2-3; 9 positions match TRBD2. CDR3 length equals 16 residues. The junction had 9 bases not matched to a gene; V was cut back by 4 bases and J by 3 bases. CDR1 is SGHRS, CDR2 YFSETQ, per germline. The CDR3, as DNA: TGCGCCAGCAGCCCGAGCGGGGGGTCGAGGACAGATACGCAGTATTTT. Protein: CASSPSGGSRTDTQYF. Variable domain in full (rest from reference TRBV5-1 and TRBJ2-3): KAGVTQTPRYLIKTRGQQVTLSCSPISGHRSVSWYQQTPGQGLQFLFEYFSETQRNKGNFPGRFSGRQFSNSRSEMNVSTLELGDSALYLCASSPSGGSRTDTQYFGPGTRLTVL.

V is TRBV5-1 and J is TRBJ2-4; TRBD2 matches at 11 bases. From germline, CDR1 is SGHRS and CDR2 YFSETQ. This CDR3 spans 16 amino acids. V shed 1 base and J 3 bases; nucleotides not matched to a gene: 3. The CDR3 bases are TGCGCCAGCAGCTTGACTAGCGGGAGTGGCAAAAACATTCAGTACTTC. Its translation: CASSLTSGSGKNIQYF.

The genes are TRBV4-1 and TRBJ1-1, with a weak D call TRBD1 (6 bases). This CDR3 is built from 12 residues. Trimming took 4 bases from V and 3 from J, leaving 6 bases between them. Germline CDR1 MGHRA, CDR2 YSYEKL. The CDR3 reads CASSRGHTEAFF. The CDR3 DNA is TGCGCCAGCAGCCGGGGGCACACTGAAGCTTTCTTT.

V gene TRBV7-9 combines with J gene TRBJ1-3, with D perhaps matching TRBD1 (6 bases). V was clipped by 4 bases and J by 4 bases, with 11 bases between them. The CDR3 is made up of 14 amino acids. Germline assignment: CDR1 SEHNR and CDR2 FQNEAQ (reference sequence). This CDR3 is CASSSAGVGNTIYF. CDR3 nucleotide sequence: TGTGCCAGCAGCTCAGCAGGGGTAGGAAACACCATATATTTT.

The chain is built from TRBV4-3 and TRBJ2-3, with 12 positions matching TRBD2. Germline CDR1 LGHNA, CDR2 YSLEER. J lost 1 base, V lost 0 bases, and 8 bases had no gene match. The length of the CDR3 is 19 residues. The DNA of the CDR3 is TGCGCCAGCAGCCAAGATCCTTGGACTAGCGGGACCCGCACAGATACGCAGTATTTT. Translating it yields CASSQDPWTSGTRTDTQYF.

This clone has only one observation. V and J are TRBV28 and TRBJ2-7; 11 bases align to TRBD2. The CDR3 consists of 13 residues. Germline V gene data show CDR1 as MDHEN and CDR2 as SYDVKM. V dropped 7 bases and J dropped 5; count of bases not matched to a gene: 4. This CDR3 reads CASTLSGRDEQYF. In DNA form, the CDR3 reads TGTGCCAGCACCCTTAGCGGGAGGGACGAGCAGTACTTC.

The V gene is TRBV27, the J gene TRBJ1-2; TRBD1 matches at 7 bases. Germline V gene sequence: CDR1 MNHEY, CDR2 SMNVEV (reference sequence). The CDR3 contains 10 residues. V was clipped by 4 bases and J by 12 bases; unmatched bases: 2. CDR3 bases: TGTGCCAGCAGTTCGACAGGGAACACCTTC. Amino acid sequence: CASSSTGNTF.

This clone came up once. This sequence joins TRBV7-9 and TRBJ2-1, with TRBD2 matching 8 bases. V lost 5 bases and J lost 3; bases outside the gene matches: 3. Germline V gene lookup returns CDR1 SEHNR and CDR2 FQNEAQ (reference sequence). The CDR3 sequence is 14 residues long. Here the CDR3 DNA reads TGTGCCAGCAGCGTGACTAGCGACTACAATGAGCAGTTCTTC. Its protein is CASSVTSDYNEQFF.